The 16 T cell receptor beta chains reported below all come from one sample, sequenced in a study of blood T cell repertoires in COVID-19. Using immunoSEQ multiplex PCR, the repertoire was profiled, and TCRdb retains in-frame clones only, with some absent. The sample records approximately 110,000 clones, 70% to 90% being singletons. Sequencing was done on a sample of peripheral blood. The receptors stem from a man aged 40-49 years with acute or convalescent COVID-19.

This chain links TRBV6-6 with TRBJ1-1; D is perhaps TRBD1 (5 bases). The germline V and J ends were trimmed by 2 bases and 10 bases, with 11 bases remaining between them. The CDR3 is made up of 12 amino acids. The germline V gene has CDR1 MNHNY and CDR2 SVGAGI (reference sequence). The CDR3 loop is CASSYGQGGAFF. CDR3 DNA sequence: TGTGCCAGCAGTTACGGGCAGGGTGGAGCTTTCTTT.

V is TRBV24-1 and J is TRBJ2-5, with 11 bases that match TRBD2. CDR3 length: 14 amino acids. In germline, CDR1 is KGHDR, CDR2 SFDVKD. The V and J ends lost 3 bases and 5 bases, in that order; junction bases with no gene match: 1. CDR3 in amino acids: CATSDTSGGETQYF. The CDR3 DNA is TGTGCCACCAGTGATACTAGCGGGGGTGAGACCCAGTACTTC.

The chain joins TRBV9 to TRBJ2-3; D is possibly TRBD1 (5 bases). Germline V gives CDR1 SGDLS, CDR2 YYNGEE. The germline V and J ends were trimmed by 0 bases and 0 bases, with 8 bases remaining between them. The CDR3 runs 15 residues. DNA for the CDR3: TGTGCCAGCAGCGTAGAGACAGCTAGCACAGATACGCAGTATTTT. Translation: CASSVETASTDTQYF.

The chain joins TRBV19 to TRBJ2-7, with 7 bases that match TRBD1. This CDR3 is built from 16 residues. Looked up from germline, CDR1 is LNHDA and CDR2 is SQIVND (reference sequence). Unmatched junction bases numbered 14, after V lost 6 bases and J lost 3 bases. The CDR3: CASSQNSGGGRYEQYF. As DNA, the CDR3 is TGTGCCAGTAGCCAAAATTCAGGGGGTGGACGCTACGAGCAGTACTTC. Full variable domain (missing parts from reference TRBV19 and TRBJ2-7): DGGITQSPKYLFRKEGQNVTLSCEQNLNHDAMYWYRQDPGQGLRLIYYSQIVNDFQKGDIAEGYSVSREKKESFPLTVTSAQKNPTAFYLCASSQNSGGGRYEQYFGPGTRLTVT.

The J gene is TRBJ2-2, the V gene TRBV5-5; TRBD2 matches at 8 bases. V trimming: 4 bases; J trimming: 4 bases; junction bases outside the gene matches: 9. The germline V gene encodes CDR1 SGHKS and CDR2 YYEKEE (reference sequence). This CDR3 spans 16 amino acids. The CDR3 is CASSRRGDTSTGELFF. In nucleotides, the CDR3 is TGTGCCAGCAGCCGGCGGGGGGATACGAGCACCGGGGAGCTGTTTTTT.

The chain carries TRBV18 and TRBJ1-4; TRBD1 aligns across 8 bases. With 4 bases clipped from V and 0 bases from J, the junction kept 13 bases outside the gene matches. Germline-derived CDR1 and CDR2 are KGHSH and LQKENI. This CDR3 is built from 19 residues. The CDR3 sequence: CASSLRWTGPAATNEKLFF. The CDR3 nucleotides read TGTGCCAGCTCACTACGATGGACAGGGCCCGCTGCAACTAATGAAAAACTGTTTTTT.

The chain joins TRBV24-1 to TRBJ2-3; 9 bases are shared with TRBD2. V gave up 0 bases and J gave up 6 bases; unmatched junction bases: 6. The CDR3 spans 16 residues. Germline CDR1 reads KGHDR; CDR2 reads SFDVKD. CDR3 amino acids: CATSDLSAGGIDTQYF. The DNA of the CDR3 is TGTGCCACCAGTGATTTGTCCGCGGGGGGGATCGATACGCAGTATTTT.

The CDR3 nucleotides read TGCGCCAGCAGCCAAGATGGGGCAGGCCTTAGCAATCAGCCCCAGCATTTT. The encoded protein is CASSQDGAGLSNQPQHF. The chain couples TRBV4-1 to TRBJ1-5; tentatively, D is TRBD1 (5 bases). Per germline, CDR1 MGHRA and CDR2 YSYEKL. The V end lost 0 bases, the J end lost 0 bases, and 12 bases lay between the germline ends. The CDR3 has 17 residues.

The chain carries TRBV5-1 and TRBJ1-6; D is uncertain. This CDR3 spans 15 amino acids. Per germline, CDR1 SGHRS and CDR2 YFSETQ. Trimming took off 0 bases at V and 3 bases at J, with 7 bases between the two ends. The CDR3 loop reads CASSLVSGYNSPLHF. CDR3 nucleotides: TGCGCCAGCAGCTTGGTTAGTGGCTATAATTCACCCCTCCACTTT. The variable domain in full, completed from reference TRBV5-1 and TRBJ1-6, reads KAGVTQTPRYLIKTRGQQVTLSCSPISGHRSVSWYQQTPGQGLQFLFEYFSETQRNKGNFPGRFSGRQFSNSRSEMNVSTLELGDSALYLCASSLVSGYNSPLHFGNGTRLTVT.

The CDR3 protein is CASSQGSTGGGDTQYF. CDR3 nucleotides: TGTGCCAGCAGCCAAGGATCGACAGGGGGGGGAGATACGCAGTATTTT. The chain has TRBV4-2 and TRBJ2-3; TRBD1 matches 9 bases. V lost 1 base to trimming and J lost 5 bases; unmatched junction nucleotides: 7. There are 16 residues in the CDR3. CDR1 is LGHNA and CDR2 is YNFKEQ in the germline V gene.

The V and J genes are TRBV5-1 and TRBJ2-7, with D uncertain. The CDR3 sequence is 12 residues long. Germline V gives CDR1 SGHRS, CDR2 YFSETQ. Deletions cut 0 bases from V and 4 bases from J, with 5 bases between. The DNA for the CDR3 is TGCGCCAGCAGCTTGGTCCCATACGAGCAGTACTTC. It encodes CASSLVPYEQYF.

The genes are TRBV5-4 and TRBJ1-3, with 8 bases matching TRBD1. V shed 0 bases, J shed 4 bases, and the junction held 6 bases outside the gene matches. Germline CDR1 SGHNT, CDR2 YYREEE (reference sequence). This CDR3 is built from 16 residues. The CDR3 here is CASSLEGRGRGNTIYF. DNA for the CDR3: TGTGCCAGCAGCTTGGAGGGCAGGGGGCGAGGAAACACCATATATTTT.

V gene TRBV6-5 combines with J gene TRBJ2-7; 9 bases map to TRBD1. The junction had 5 bases not matched to a gene; V was cut back by 5 bases and J by 0 bases. The CDR3 length is 15 residues. Looked up from germline, CDR1 is MNHEY and CDR2 is SVGAGI. The CDR3 spells CASSKGQGTSYEQYF. CDR3 nucleotide sequence: TGTGCCAGCAGTAAGGGACAGGGAACCTCCTACGAGCAGTACTTC.

This chain joins TRBV12-3 or TRBV12-4 and TRBJ2-1; D possibly corresponds to TRBD2 (6 bases). V was clipped by 3 bases and J by 7 bases, with 10 bases between them. The CDR3 is 13 amino acids. The CDR3 region is CASSFPGRNEQFF. CDR3 coding DNA: TGTGCCAGCAGTTTCCCAGGGAGGAATGAGCAGTTCTTC.

The V call is TRBV5-4, the J call TRBJ2-2; D is ambiguous. Trimming left V 2 bases short and J 6 bases short, with 14 bases between. The CDR3 length is 15 residues. The germline V gene encodes CDR1 SGHNT and CDR2 YYREEE (reference sequence). CDR3 region: CASSFLGSVAGELFF. Here the CDR3 DNA reads TGTGCCAGCAGCTTTCTAGGTTCGGTCGCCGGGGAGCTGTTTTTT.

V and J are TRBV3-1 (or the pseudogene TRBV3-2) and TRBJ2-3; TRBD2 aligns across 8 bases. Germline V gene lookup returns CDR1 LGHDT and CDR2 YNNKEL (reference sequence). The trim removed 0 bases at V and 3 bases at J, leaving 8 bases unmatched. The CDR3 totals 17 residues. CDR3 in amino acids: CASSQDSFGGATDTQYF. The CDR3 nucleotides are TGTGCCAGCAGCCAAGATAGTTTCGGGGGGGCAACAGATACGCAGTATTTT.